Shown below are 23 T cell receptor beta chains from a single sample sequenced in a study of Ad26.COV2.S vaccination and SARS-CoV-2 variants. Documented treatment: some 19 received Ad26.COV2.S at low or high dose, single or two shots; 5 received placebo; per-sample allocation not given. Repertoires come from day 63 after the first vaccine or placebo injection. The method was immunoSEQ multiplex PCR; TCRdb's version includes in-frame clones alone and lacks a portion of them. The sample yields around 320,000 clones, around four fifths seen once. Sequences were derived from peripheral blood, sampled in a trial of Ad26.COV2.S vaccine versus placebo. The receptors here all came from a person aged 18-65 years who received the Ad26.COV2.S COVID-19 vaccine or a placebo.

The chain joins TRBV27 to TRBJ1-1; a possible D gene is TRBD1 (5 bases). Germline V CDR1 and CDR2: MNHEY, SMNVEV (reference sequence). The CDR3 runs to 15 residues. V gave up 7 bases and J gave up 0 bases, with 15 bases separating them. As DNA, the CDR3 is TGTGCCAGCATAGGGCAGGGTTATATGAACACTGAAGCTTTCTTT. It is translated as CASIGQGYMNTEAFF.

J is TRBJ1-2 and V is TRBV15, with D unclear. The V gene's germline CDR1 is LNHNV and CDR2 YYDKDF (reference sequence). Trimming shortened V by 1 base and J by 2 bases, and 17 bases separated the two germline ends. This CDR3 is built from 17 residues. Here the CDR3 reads CATSRARLVAGNYGYTF. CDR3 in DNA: TGTGCCACCAGCAGAGCGCGGCTAGTCGCCGGGAACTATGGCTACACCTTC.

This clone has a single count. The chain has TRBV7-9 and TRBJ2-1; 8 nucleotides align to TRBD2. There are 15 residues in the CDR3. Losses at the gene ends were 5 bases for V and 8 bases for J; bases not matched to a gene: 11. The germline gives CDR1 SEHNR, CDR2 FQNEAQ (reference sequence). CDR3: CASSRGTSRVYEQFF. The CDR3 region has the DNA TGTGCCAGCAGCCGAGGGACTAGTAGGGTGTATGAGCAGTTCTTC.

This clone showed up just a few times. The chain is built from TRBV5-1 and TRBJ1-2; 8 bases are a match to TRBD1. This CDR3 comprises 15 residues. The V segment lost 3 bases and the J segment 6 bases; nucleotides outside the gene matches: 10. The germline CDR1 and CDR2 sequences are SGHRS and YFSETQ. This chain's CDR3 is CASSSLLRGQDGYTF. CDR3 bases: TGCGCCAGCAGCTCACTTCTCAGGGGGCAGGATGGCTACACCTTC.

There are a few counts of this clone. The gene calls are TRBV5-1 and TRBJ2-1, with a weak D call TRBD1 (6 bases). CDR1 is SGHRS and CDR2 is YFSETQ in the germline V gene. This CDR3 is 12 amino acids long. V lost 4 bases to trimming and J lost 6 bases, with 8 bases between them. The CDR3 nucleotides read TGCGCCAGCAGCCCACAGGGCAATGAGCAGTTCTTC. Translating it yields CASSPQGNEQFF.

The CDR3 DNA reads TGTGCCAGCAGCTTGGCTTCTGGCAGGGTAATTTTTCGTCAGCCCCAGCATTTT. Translating it yields CASSLASGRVIFRQPQHF. The chain recombines TRBV5-4 with TRBJ1-5, with D tentatively TRBD1 (5 bases). The CDR3 is 18 amino acids. V was pared by 0 bases and J by 6 bases, with 22 bases between. Per the germline V gene, CDR1 is SGHNT and CDR2 is YYREEE (reference sequence).

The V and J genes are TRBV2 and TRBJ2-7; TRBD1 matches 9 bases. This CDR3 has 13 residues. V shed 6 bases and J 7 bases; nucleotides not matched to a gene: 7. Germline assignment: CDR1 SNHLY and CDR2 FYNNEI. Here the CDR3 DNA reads TGTGCCAGCAGATACGGGACAGGGTCTGAGCAGTACTTC. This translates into CASRYGTGSEQYF.

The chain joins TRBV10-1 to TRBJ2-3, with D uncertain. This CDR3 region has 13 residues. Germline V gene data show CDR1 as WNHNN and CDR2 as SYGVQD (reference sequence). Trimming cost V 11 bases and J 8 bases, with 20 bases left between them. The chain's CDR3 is CAASSDRAGTQYF. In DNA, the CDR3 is TGCGCCGCCAGCTCTGACCGGGCAGGTACGCAGTATTTT.

DNA of the CDR3: TGCGCCAGCAGAGCGGACAGGGTTTATGGCTACACCTTC. Translation gives CASRADRVYGYTF. V usage is TRBV5-1 and J usage is TRBJ1-2, with 8 nucleotides matching TRBD1. From germline, CDR1 is SGHRS and CDR2 YFSETQ. CDR3 length equals 13 residues. With 5 bases clipped from V and 5 bases from J, the junction kept 5 bases outside the gene matches.

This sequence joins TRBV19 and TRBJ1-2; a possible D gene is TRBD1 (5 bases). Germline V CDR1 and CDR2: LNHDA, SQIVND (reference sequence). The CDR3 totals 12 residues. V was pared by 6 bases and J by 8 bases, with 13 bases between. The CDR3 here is CASSGAPWGYTF. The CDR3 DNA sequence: TGTGCCAGTAGCGGGGCTCCGTGGGGCTACACCTTC. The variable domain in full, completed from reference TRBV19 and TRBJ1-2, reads DGGITQSPKYLFRKEGQNVTLSCEQNLNHDAMYWYRQDPGQGLRLIYYSQIVNDFQKGDIAEGYSVSREKKESFPLTVTSAQKNPTAFYLCASSGAPWGYTFGSGTRLTVV.

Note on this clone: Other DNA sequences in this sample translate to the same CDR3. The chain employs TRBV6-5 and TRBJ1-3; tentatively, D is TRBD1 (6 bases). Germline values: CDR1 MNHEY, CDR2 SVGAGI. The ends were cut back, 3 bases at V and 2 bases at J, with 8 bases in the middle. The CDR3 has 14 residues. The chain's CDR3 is CASSYKGAGNTIYF. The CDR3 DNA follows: TGTGCCAGCAGTTATAAGGGGGCTGGAAACACCATATATTTT.

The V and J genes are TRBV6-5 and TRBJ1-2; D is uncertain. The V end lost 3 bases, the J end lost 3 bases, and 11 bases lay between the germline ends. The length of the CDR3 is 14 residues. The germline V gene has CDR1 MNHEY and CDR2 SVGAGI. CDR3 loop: CASSYFKTDYGYTF. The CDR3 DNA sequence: TGTGCCAGCAGTTATTTTAAGACCGACTATGGCTACACCTTC.

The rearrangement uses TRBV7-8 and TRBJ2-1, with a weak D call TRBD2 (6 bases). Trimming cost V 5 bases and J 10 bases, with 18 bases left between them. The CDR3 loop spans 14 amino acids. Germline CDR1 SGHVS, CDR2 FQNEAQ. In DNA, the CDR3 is TGTGCCAGCAGCCACCGGGACTCCTTTAGCGAGCAGTTCTTC. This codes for CASSHRDSFSEQFF.

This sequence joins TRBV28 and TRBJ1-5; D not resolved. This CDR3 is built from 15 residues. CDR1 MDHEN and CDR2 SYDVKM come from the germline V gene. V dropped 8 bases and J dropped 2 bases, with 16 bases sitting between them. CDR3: CASLSRDYGNQPQHF. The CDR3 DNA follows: TGTGCCAGCCTTTCGCGGGATTATGGCAATCAGCCCCAGCATTTT.

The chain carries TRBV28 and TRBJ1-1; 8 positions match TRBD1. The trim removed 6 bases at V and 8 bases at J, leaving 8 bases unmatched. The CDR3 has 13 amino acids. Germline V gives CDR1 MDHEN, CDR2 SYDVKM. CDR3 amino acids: CASREQGDKEAFF. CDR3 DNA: TGTGCCAGCAGAGAACAGGGGGATAAGGAAGCTTTCTTT.

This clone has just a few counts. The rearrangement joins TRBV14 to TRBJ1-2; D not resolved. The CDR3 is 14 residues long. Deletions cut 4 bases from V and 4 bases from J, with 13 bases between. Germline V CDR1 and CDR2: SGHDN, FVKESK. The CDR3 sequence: CASSLSREPYGYTF. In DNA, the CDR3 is TGTGCCAGCAGCCTATCTCGCGAACCCTATGGCTACACCTTC.

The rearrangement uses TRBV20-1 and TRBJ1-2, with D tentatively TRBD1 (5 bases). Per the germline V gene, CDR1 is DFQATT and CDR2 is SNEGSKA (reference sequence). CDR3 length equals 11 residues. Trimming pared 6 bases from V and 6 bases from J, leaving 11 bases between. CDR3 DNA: TGCAGTGCAACAGACAGAAATGGCTACACCTTC. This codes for CSATDRNGYTF.

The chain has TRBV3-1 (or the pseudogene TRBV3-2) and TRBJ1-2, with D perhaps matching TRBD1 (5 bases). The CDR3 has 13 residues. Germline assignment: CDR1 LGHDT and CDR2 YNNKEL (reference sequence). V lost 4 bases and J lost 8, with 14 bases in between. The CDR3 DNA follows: TGTGCCAGCAGCCCCCGCCTGGGGGTGGGCTACACCTTC. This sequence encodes CASSPRLGVGYTF.

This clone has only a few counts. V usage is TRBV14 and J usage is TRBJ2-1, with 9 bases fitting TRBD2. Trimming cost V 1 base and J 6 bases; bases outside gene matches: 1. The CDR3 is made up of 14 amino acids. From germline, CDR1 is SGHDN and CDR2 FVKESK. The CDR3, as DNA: TGTGCCAGCAGCCAAGTGCGGGGGGGCAATGAGCAGTTCTTC. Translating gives CASSQVRGGNEQFF.

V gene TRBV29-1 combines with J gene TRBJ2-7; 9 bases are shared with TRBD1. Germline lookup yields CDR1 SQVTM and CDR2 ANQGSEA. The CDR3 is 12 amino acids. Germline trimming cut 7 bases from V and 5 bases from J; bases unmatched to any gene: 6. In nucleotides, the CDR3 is TGCAGCGCCGGACAGGGGAGGAACGAGCAGTACTTC. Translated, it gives CSAGQGRNEQYF.

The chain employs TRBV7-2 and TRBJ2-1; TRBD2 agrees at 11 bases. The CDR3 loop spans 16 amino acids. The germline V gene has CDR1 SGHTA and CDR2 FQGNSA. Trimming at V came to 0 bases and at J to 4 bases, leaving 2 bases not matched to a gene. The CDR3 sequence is CASSLASGGGYNEQFF. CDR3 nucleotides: TGTGCCAGCAGCTTAGCTAGCGGGGGGGGGTACAATGAGCAGTTCTTC.

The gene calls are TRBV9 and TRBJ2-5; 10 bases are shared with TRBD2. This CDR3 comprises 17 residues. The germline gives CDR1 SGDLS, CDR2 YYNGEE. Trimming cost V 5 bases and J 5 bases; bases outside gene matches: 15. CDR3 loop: CASSVTSGRALGETQYF. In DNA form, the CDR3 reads TGTGCCAGCAGTGTGACTAGCGGGCGGGCCTTGGGGGAGACCCAGTACTTC.

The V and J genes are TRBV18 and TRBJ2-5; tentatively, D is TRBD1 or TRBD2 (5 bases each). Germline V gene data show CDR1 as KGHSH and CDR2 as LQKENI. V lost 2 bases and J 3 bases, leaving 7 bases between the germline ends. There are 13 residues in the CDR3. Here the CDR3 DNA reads TGTGCCAGCTCACCAGGGGGTAAAGAGACCCAGTACTTC. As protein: CASSPGGKETQYF.